A single sample gave rise to the 28 T cell receptor beta chains below, sequenced in a study of blood T cell repertoires in COVID-19. Only in-frame clones appear in the TCRdb table, and some are missing; sequencing was by immunoSEQ multiplex PCR. The sample has 95,000 to 150,000 clones; more than 75% are singletons. Sequenced material: peripheral blood. The receptor source for this set is a woman aged 50 to 60 with acute or convalescent COVID-19.

This chain uses TRBV18 with TRBJ2-1; 7 nucleotides line up with TRBD2. This CDR3 region has 15 residues. Germline loops: CDR1 KGHSH, CDR2 LQKENI. The V gene end was trimmed by 3 bases and the J gene end by 9 bases; junction bases not matched to a gene: 11. CDR3 protein: CASSPWEGRRGEQFF. DNA of the CDR3: TGTGCCAGCTCACCGTGGGAGGGCAGACGTGGTGAGCAGTTCTTC.

CDR3 region: CASSLGGGGNTIYF. CDR3 in DNA: TGTGCCAGCAGCCTGGGGGGGGGAGGAAACACCATATATTTT. This rearrangement joins TRBV3-1 (or the pseudogene TRBV3-2) to TRBJ1-3, with D possibly TRBD1 on 5 matching bases. There are 14 residues in the CDR3. Germline V lookup: CDR1 LGHDT, CDR2 YNNKEL (reference sequence). Between the trimmed V and J ends, which lost 4 bases and 4 bases, there was a span of 11 bases.

The CDR3 region is CASRGTGNTEAFF. The CDR3, as DNA: TGTGCCAGCAGGGGGACAGGGAACACTGAAGCTTTCTTT. V is TRBV6-5 and J is TRBJ1-1, with 8 positions matching TRBD1. V was clipped by 6 bases and J by 1 base; unmatched bases: 1. The CDR3 is 13 residues long. Germline-derived CDR1 and CDR2 are MNHEY and SVGAGI.

This chain joins TRBV29-1 and TRBJ1-2; 8 bases line up with TRBD1. Germline assignment: CDR1 SQVTM and CDR2 ANQGSEA. The CDR3 consists of 15 residues. V dropped 5 bases and J dropped 0; count of bases not matched to a gene: 8. Here the CDR3 DNA reads TGCAGCGTTCGCGGACAGGGTGGCCCTAACTATGGCTACACCTTC. Translation gives CSVRGQGGPNYGYTF.

The chain joins TRBV12-3 or TRBV12-4 to TRBJ1-5; D is unresolved. There are 13 residues in the CDR3. V was pared by 3 bases and J by 4 bases, with 7 bases between. The CDR3 nucleotides read TGTGCCAGCAGTTTGGTCCAGAATCAGCCCCAGCATTTT. Its protein product is CASSLVQNQPQHF.

The chain has TRBV5-6 and TRBJ1-2; 9 bases fit TRBD1. The CDR3 totals 17 residues. V was pared by 0 bases and J by 3 bases, with 9 bases of the junction left unmatched. The V gene's germline CDR1 is SGHDT and CDR2 YYEEEE. CDR3: CASSLAQGARSHYGYTF. The CDR3 DNA reads TGTGCCAGCAGCTTGGCACAGGGGGCGCGTAGTCACTATGGCTACACCTTC.

V and J are TRBV18 and TRBJ2-1; D ambiguous. V was pared by 5 bases and J by 2 bases, with 13 bases between. CDR3 size: 15 residues. Germline V gene data show CDR1 as KGHSH and CDR2 as LQKENI. The CDR3 nucleotides read TGTGCCAGCTCATCATCTATACAGACCTACAATGAGCAGTTCTTC. This translates into CASSSSIQTYNEQFF. Filled out from reference TRBV18 and TRBJ2-1, the complete variable domain reads NAGVMQNPRHLVRRRGQEARLRCSPMKGHSHVYWYRQLPEEGLKFMVYLQKENIIDESGMPKERFSAEFPKEGPSILRIQQVVRGDSAAYFCASSSSIQTYNEQFFGPGTRLTVL.

V and J are TRBV5-1 and TRBJ2-1; weak D call: TRBD2 (6 bases). Germline CDR1 SGHRS, CDR2 YFSETQ. The length of the CDR3 is 12 residues. V shed 6 bases and J shed 6 bases, with 10 bases lying between them. CDR3 DNA sequence: TGCGCCAGCAAGGAGGGTCCCAATGAGCAGTTCTTC. It specifies CASKEGPNEQFF.

V and J are TRBV3-1 (or the pseudogene TRBV3-2) and TRBJ1-1; 10 nucleotides align to TRBD1. This CDR3 comprises 14 residues. With 5 bases clipped from V and 3 bases from J, the junction kept 3 bases outside the gene matches. Germline-derived CDR1 and CDR2 are LGHDT and YNNKEL (reference sequence). CDR3 residues: CASSGTGEYTEAFF. The CDR3 DNA sequence: TGTGCCAGCAGCGGGACAGGGGAATACACTGAAGCTTTCTTT.

V usage is TRBV7-9 and J usage is TRBJ1-4; 9 bases fit TRBD1. Germline V gene data show CDR1 as SEHNR and CDR2 as FQNEAQ (reference sequence). This CDR3 spans 15 amino acids. Trimming at V came to 5 bases and at J to 6 bases, leaving 7 bases not matched to a gene. In DNA form, the CDR3 reads TGTGCCAGCAGCCCGGGACAGGGAGGGGATGAAAAACTGTTTTTT. The encoded protein is CASSPGQGGDEKLFF.

The rearrangement uses TRBV5-1 and TRBJ1-2; 10 bases map to TRBD1. V dropped 4 bases and J dropped 6; count of bases not matched to a gene: 9. This CDR3 has 15 residues. The germline V gene encodes CDR1 SGHRS and CDR2 YFSETQ. CDR3 sequence reads: CASSPSTGGLDGYTF. CDR3 nucleotide sequence: TGCGCCAGCAGCCCGTCGACAGGGGGCCTTGATGGCTACACCTTC.

This sequence joins TRBV7-2 and TRBJ1-3; weak D call: TRBD1 (6 bases). The CDR3 runs 14 residues. V lost 7 bases and J lost 4, with 14 bases in between. From germline, CDR1 is SGHTA and CDR2 FQGNSA. The CDR3 protein is CASTRQEFGNTIYF. CDR3 sequence (DNA): TGTGCCAGCACCCGACAGGAGTTCGGAAACACCATATATTTT. The full variable domain, rest sourced from reference TRBV7-2 and TRBJ1-3, is GAGVSQSPSNKVTEKGKDVELRCDPISGHTALYWYRQSLGQGLEFLIYFQGNSAPDKSGLPSDRFSAERTGGSVSTLTIQRTQQEDSAVYLCASTRQEFGNTIYFGEGSWLTVV.

The chain couples TRBV7-2 to TRBJ1-1, with 8 bases that match TRBD1. This CDR3 has 14 residues. In germline, CDR1 is SGHTA, CDR2 FQGNSA. The junction had 4 bases not matched to a gene; V was cut back by 1 base and J by 6 bases. The CDR3 loop reads CASSLVRGHAEAFF. DNA of the CDR3: TGTGCCAGCAGCTTAGTCAGGGGGCATGCTGAAGCTTTCTTT.

J is TRBJ1-1 and V is TRBV5-1; 10 positions agree with TRBD1. The CDR3 covers 13 residues. J lost 5 bases, V lost 3 bases, and 1 base had no gene match. In germline, CDR1 is SGHRS, CDR2 YFSETQ. The DNA of the CDR3 is TGCGCCAGCAGCTCGGGACAGGGGACTGAAGCTTTCTTT. The encoded protein is CASSSGQGTEAFF.

This chain uses TRBV3-1 (or the pseudogene TRBV3-2) with TRBJ2-3, with D hard to call. Germline lookup yields CDR1 LGHDT and CDR2 YNNKEL (reference sequence). With 1 base removed from V and 1 base from J, the gap between germline ends came to 6 bases. This CDR3 has 14 amino acids. The CDR3 coding sequence is TGTGCCAGCAGCCAAGTAACTGGCACAGATACGCAGTATTTT. This sequence encodes CASSQVTGTDTQYF.

This chain uses TRBV28 with TRBJ1-5; the D is unclear. This CDR3 spans 12 amino acids. With 3 bases removed from V and 4 bases from J, the gap between germline ends came to 4 bases. From germline, CDR1 is MDHEN and CDR2 SYDVKM. This CDR3 reads CASSLANQPQHF. The CDR3 DNA is TGTGCCAGCAGTTTGGCTAATCAGCCCCAGCATTTT.

The rearrangement uses TRBV7-8 and TRBJ2-1; 8 bases match TRBD2. J was trimmed by 10 bases and V by 1 base; bases with no gene match: 12. CDR1 and CDR2 (germline): SGHVS, FQNEAQ. The CDR3 loop spans 16 amino acids. Written as DNA, the CDR3 is TGTGCCAGCAGCTTAGAAGCGGGAGTTGGTATCGTGGAGCAGTTCTTC. Its translation is CASSLEAGVGIVEQFF. Combining the CDR3 with reference TRBV7-8 and TRBJ2-1 gives the whole variable domain GAGVSQSPRYKVAKRGQDVALRCDPISGHVSLFWYQQALGQGPEFLTYFQNEAQLDKSGLPSDRFFAERPEGSVSTLKIQRTQQEDSAVYLCASSLEAGVGIVEQFFGPGTRLTVL.

This clone has only a few counts. The V and J genes are TRBV4-1 and TRBJ1-1; D ambiguous. With 4 bases removed from V and 4 bases from J, the gap between germline ends came to 13 bases. This CDR3 is built from 14 residues. CDR1 MGHRA and CDR2 YSYEKL come from the germline V gene. The CDR3 DNA reads as TGCGCCAGCAGCCCCCGCGGAGCGGGCACTGAAGCTTTCTTT. It yields the protein CASSPRGAGTEAFF.

The J gene is TRBJ2-7, the V gene TRBV9; tentatively, D is TRBD1 (6 bases). V was cut by 0 bases and J by 9 bases, with 16 bases left in between. The CDR3 spans 14 residues. Per the germline V gene, CDR1 is SGDLS and CDR2 is YYNGEE. CDR3 coding DNA: TGTGCCAGCAGCGTAGGTGATTTCGGCAGGGGGCAGTACTTC. This codes for CASSVGDFGRGQYF.

The rearrangement links TRBV5-6 to TRBJ1-5, with D possibly being TRBD1 (5 bases). V was pared by 0 bases and J by 7 bases, with 11 bases between. The germline V gene encodes CDR1 SGHDT and CDR2 YYEEEE. The CDR3 consists of 14 residues. The CDR3 is CASSLGRARQPQHF. Written as DNA, the CDR3 is TGTGCCAGCAGCTTGGGCAGGGCAAGGCAGCCCCAGCATTTT.

The chain links TRBV10-3 to TRBJ1-2; TRBD1 aligns across 8 bases. The CDR3 extends over 14 amino acids. CDR1 is ENHRY, CDR2 SYGVKD, per germline. Trimming took 7 bases from V and 4 from J; bases not matched to a gene: 8. The CDR3, as DNA: TGTGCCATCAAACCACAGGGGGGAAGCTATGGCTACACCTTC. This encodes CAIKPQGGSYGYTF.

This chain joins TRBV5-1 and TRBJ2-7; 8 bases are a match to TRBD1. CDR1 and CDR2 (germline): SGHRS, YFSETQ. This CDR3 has 12 residues. V shed 4 bases and J 6 bases; nucleotides not matched to a gene: 3. CDR3 loop: CASSNTGGEQYF. The CDR3, as DNA: TGCGCCAGCAGCAACACAGGGGGCGAGCAGTACTTC. The full variable domain, in which reference TRBV5-1 and TRBJ2-7 provide the parts outside the CDR3, is KAGVTQTPRYLIKTRGQQVTLSCSPISGHRSVSWYQQTPGQGLQFLFEYFSETQRNKGNFPGRFSGRQFSNSRSEMNVSTLELGDSALYLCASSNTGGEQYFGPGTRLTVT.

The rearrangement uses TRBV24-1 and TRBJ2-2, with TRBD2 matching 7 bases. After removal of 3 bases from V and 7 bases from J, the junction contained 10 bases not matched to a gene. The CDR3 consists of 16 residues. Per the germline V gene, CDR1 is KGHDR and CDR2 is SFDVKD. The CDR3 region is CATSDQPGLRVGELFF. CDR3 nucleotide sequence: TGTGCCACCAGTGATCAACCGGGACTAAGGGTCGGGGAGCTGTTTTTT.

This chain connects TRBV6-6 to TRBJ1-2; 7 positions agree with TRBD1. Germline assignment: CDR1 MNHNY and CDR2 SVGAGI (reference sequence). Trimming removed 2 bases from V and 5 bases from J; junction bases left unmatched: 5. The CDR3 extends over 14 amino acids. The DNA for the CDR3 is TGTGCCAGCAGTTACACCGACAGGGTGTATGGCTACACCTTC. Protein: CASSYTDRVYGYTF.

This chain uses TRBV6-1 with TRBJ2-2; D may be TRBD2 (5 bases). This CDR3 is 18 amino acids long. Trimming took off 4 bases at V and 4 bases at J, with 22 bases between the two ends. Germline V gives CDR1 MNHNS, CDR2 SASEGT. The CDR3 DNA reads as TGTGCCAGCAGTGGTGCCCGGGATTGGGCGGGTCTCACCGGGGAGCTGTTTTTT. This translates into CASSGARDWAGLTGELFF.

The rearrangement links TRBV10-2 to TRBJ2-7, with 8 bases that match TRBD1. Germline V gives CDR1 WSHSY, CDR2 SAAADI. Trimming at V came to 6 bases and at J to 3 bases, leaving 7 bases not matched to a gene. This CDR3 is 14 amino acids long. As DNA, the CDR3 is TGCGCCAGCAGCGCCCAGGGGGCTGGCTACGAGCAGTACTTC. As protein: CASSAQGAGYEQYF.

For the CDR3, the DNA is TGCGCCAGCAGATCCGGGACAGGTTACACAGATACGCAGTATTTT. This encodes CASRSGTGYTDTQYF. This sequence joins TRBV10-1 and TRBJ2-3; 8 bases line up with TRBD1. CDR1 WNHNN and CDR2 SYGVQD come from the germline V gene (reference sequence). There are 15 residues in the CDR3. The V and J ends lost 6 bases and 2 bases, in that order; junction bases with no gene match: 7.

This sequence joins TRBV29-1 and TRBJ1-1, with D possibly TRBD1 on 5 matching bases. The ends were cut back, 4 bases at V and 5 bases at J, with 8 bases in the middle. The CDR3 covers 11 residues. CDR1 SQVTM and CDR2 ANQGSEA come from the germline V gene. CDR3 residues: CSVGRGTEAFF. CDR3 sequence (DNA): TGCAGCGTTGGGCGGGGGACTGAAGCTTTCTTT.